One and the same sample provided the 24 T cell receptor beta chains below, sequenced in a study of blood T cell repertoires in COVID-19. Only in-frame clones appear in the TCRdb table, and some are missing; sequencing was by immunoSEQ multiplex PCR. The repertoire holds hundreds of thousands of clones, roughly 90% seen once, with more than 3% in the top ten. Material: peripheral blood. These receptors were taken from a woman in her forties or fifties with active or convalescent COVID-19.

This chain connects TRBV4-1 to TRBJ2-6, with D maybe TRBD1 (6 bases). Germline-derived CDR1 and CDR2 are MGHRA and YSYEKL. The CDR3 is made up of 17 amino acids. The V and J ends lost 4 bases and 3 bases respectively, with 16 bases between them. CDR3 region: CASSPTKQGSGANVLTF. CDR3 bases: TGCGCCAGCAGCCCCACGAAACAGGGTAGTGGGGCCAACGTCCTGACTTTC.

V is TRBV30 and J is TRBJ1-2; the match to TRBD1 covers 7 bases. Per the germline V gene, CDR1 is GTSNPN and CDR2 is SVGIG (reference sequence). This CDR3 spans 15 amino acids. Losses at the gene ends were 3 bases for V and 1 base for J; bases not matched to a gene: 8. The CDR3 DNA is TGTGCCTGGAGGGAACAGGGGCGGTTTAACTATGGCTACACCTTC. This translates into CAWREQGRFNYGYTF.

Concerning this clone: This CDR3 is also generated by other DNA sequences in the sample. The V gene is TRBV18, the J gene TRBJ1-3; D remains unclear. The CDR3 loop spans 14 amino acids. Trimming stripped 1 base from V and 0 bases from J, with 4 bases between. Germline V gene data show CDR1 as KGHSH and CDR2 as LQKENI. The CDR3 reads CASSPQRSGNTIYF. The CDR3 DNA is TGTGCCAGCTCACCACAGCGCTCTGGAAACACCATATATTTT.

This rearrangement joins TRBV7-9 to TRBJ2-7; a weak D match, TRBD2 (6 bases). The CDR3 is made up of 14 amino acids. Germline CDR1 is SEHNR and CDR2 is FQNEAQ (reference sequence). Deletions cut 2 bases from V and 0 bases from J, with 8 bases between. In DNA, the CDR3 is TGTGCCAGCAGCTTATCTAGCGCCTCCTACGAGCAGTACTTC. Amino acid sequence: CASSLSSASYEQYF.

The V call is TRBV5-1, the J call TRBJ2-3; 9 bases map to TRBD2. The length of the CDR3 is 17 residues. V dropped 0 bases and J dropped 2; count of bases not matched to a gene: 7. Germline values: CDR1 SGHRS, CDR2 YFSETQ. CDR3 nucleotide sequence: TGCGCCAGCAGCTTGGTAGCGGGGGCCACTTACACAGATACGCAGTATTTT. Encoded protein: CASSLVAGATYTDTQYF.

The genes are TRBV19 and TRBJ1-4, with 9 bases identical to TRBD1. V trimming: 2 bases; J trimming: 6 bases; junction bases outside the gene matches: 10. Germline assignment: CDR1 LNHDA and CDR2 SQIVND (reference sequence). This CDR3 has 17 amino acids. The CDR3 is CASSIYPGDRGDEKLFF. The CDR3 coding sequence is TGTGCCAGTAGTATATATCCGGGAGACAGGGGGGATGAAAAACTGTTTTTT. The complete variable domain, with remaining parts taken from reference TRBV19 and TRBJ1-4, reads DGGITQSPKYLFRKEGQNVTLSCEQNLNHDAMYWYRQDPGQGLRLIYYSQIVNDFQKGDIAEGYSVSREKKESFPLTVTSAQKNPTAFYLCASSIYPGDRGDEKLFFGSGTQLSVL.

The chain combines TRBV28 with TRBJ1-1; D uncertain. The V end lost 5 bases, the J end lost 0 bases, and 4 bases lay between the germline ends. Germline V lookup: CDR1 MDHEN, CDR2 SYDVKM. The CDR3 has 12 residues. The CDR3 protein is CASSLLNTEAFF. For the CDR3, the DNA is TGTGCCAGCAGTCTCCTGAACACTGAAGCTTTCTTT. Using reference TRBV28 and TRBJ1-1 for the parts outside the CDR3, the full variable domain is DVKVTQSSRYLVKRTGEKVFLECVQDMDHENMFWYRQDPGLGLRLIYFSYDVKMKEKGDIPEGYSVSREKKERFSLILESASTNQTSMYLCASSLLNTEAFFGQGTRLTVV.

The chain uses TRBV15 and TRBJ1-1; D is undetermined. V was cut by 0 bases and J by 8 bases, with 13 bases left in between. CDR1 and CDR2 from the germline V gene are LNHNV and YYDKDF (reference sequence). This CDR3 is 14 amino acids long. The CDR3 loop is CATSRDDFAGEAFF. The CDR3, as DNA: TGTGCCACCAGCAGAGATGATTTCGCGGGCGAAGCTTTCTTT.

The rearrangement uses TRBV27 and TRBJ1-1, with D tentatively TRBD1 (5 bases). CDR1 and CDR2 (germline): MNHEY, SMNVEV (reference sequence). The V and J ends lost 4 bases and 1 base respectively, with 7 bases between them. The CDR3 extends over 13 amino acids. The CDR3 is CASSSDRNTEAFF. Written as DNA, the CDR3 is TGTGCCAGCAGTTCAGACAGGAACACTGAAGCTTTCTTT.

A few counts support this clone. The V gene is TRBV5-5, the J gene TRBJ2-1; 7 bases agree with TRBD1. The J segment lost 5 bases and the V segment lost 1 base, leaving 12 bases of the junction unmatched. Germline V gene data show CDR1 as SGHKS and CDR2 as YYEKEE (reference sequence). This CDR3 spans 17 amino acids. CDR3 coding DNA: TGTGCCAGCAGCTTGAGTGGTATTGGGGGACAGCACAATGAGCAGTTCTTC. This gives the protein CASSLSGIGGQHNEQFF.

The chain employs TRBV5-1 and TRBJ1-1; no reliable D call. Germline V CDR1 and CDR2: SGHRS, YFSETQ. The V gene lost 4 bases and the J gene lost 1 base, with 11 bases spanning the gap. The CDR3 extends over 14 amino acids. CDR3 sequence: CASSPAGGNTEAFF. CDR3 bases: TGCGCCAGCAGCCCGGCGGGCGGGAACACTGAAGCTTTCTTT.

The chain joins TRBV7-2 to TRBJ1-1, with no clear D. The CDR3 totals 13 residues. The V end lost 4 bases, the J end lost 5 bases, and 11 bases lay between the germline ends. Germline-derived CDR1 and CDR2 are SGHTA and FQGNSA. CDR3 sequence reads: CASSSSRLTEAFF. For the CDR3, the DNA is TGTGCCAGCAGCTCCTCGAGGCTAACTGAAGCTTTCTTT.

This clone was observed a single time. V is TRBV5-4 and J is TRBJ2-3; D may be TRBD1 (5 bases). Per germline, CDR1 SGHNT and CDR2 YYREEE (reference sequence). This CDR3 is built from 16 residues. Trimming removed 0 bases at V and 1 base at J, with 12 bases between. The CDR3 DNA reads as TGTGCCAGCAGCTTGGCACAGGATACCCGCACAGATACGCAGTATTTT. Its translation is CASSLAQDTRTDTQYF.

This clone was seen a handful of times. The chain combines TRBV2 with TRBJ2-7; 7 bases fit TRBD1. CDR3 length: 15 residues. V lost 4 bases to trimming and J lost 0 bases; unmatched junction nucleotides: 6. Germline lookup yields CDR1 SNHLY and CDR2 FYNNEI. CDR3 protein: CASSGLRDSSYEQYF. The DNA for the CDR3 is TGTGCCAGCAGTGGCCTTAGGGACAGCTCCTACGAGCAGTACTTC.

This sequence joins TRBV5-1 and TRBJ2-3; D gene uncertain. CDR1 and CDR2 (germline): SGHRS, YFSETQ. The CDR3 runs to 14 residues. Deletions cut 0 bases from V and 3 bases from J, with 8 bases between. The CDR3 coding sequence is TGCGCCAGCAGCTTGGGGTTCGGTACAGATACGCAGTATTTT. Its protein is CASSLGFGTDTQYF.

This clone was detected only once. CDR3 residues: CASSPAGATEAFF. DNA of the CDR3: TGCGCCAGCAGCCCAGCAGGGGCCACTGAAGCTTTCTTT. This rearrangement joins TRBV5-1 to TRBJ1-1; tentative D call: TRBD1 (6 bases). CDR1 is SGHRS and CDR2 is YFSETQ in the germline V gene. This CDR3 contains 13 residues. V shed 4 bases and J shed 4 bases, with 11 bases lying between them.

The chain links TRBV11-2 to TRBJ2-2, with no clear D. This CDR3 has 14 amino acids. V gave up 1 base and J gave up 5 bases, with 8 bases separating them. Germline-derived CDR1 and CDR2 are SGHAT and FQNNGV. The CDR3 here is CASSLVPGTGELFF. CDR3 nucleotides: TGTGCCAGCAGCTTAGTGCCCGGGACCGGGGAGCTGTTTTTT.

In its sample, this clone was seen a few times. The J gene is TRBJ1-5, the V gene TRBV12-3 or TRBV12-4; D uncertain. The CDR3 is made up of 12 amino acids. V was pared by 7 bases and J by 3 bases, with 7 bases between. The CDR3 protein is CASTANNQPQHF. The CDR3 region has the DNA TGTGCCAGCACTGCGAACAATCAGCCCCAGCATTTT.

This clone has a single count. This chain joins TRBV7-2 and TRBJ2-7; D possibly corresponds to TRBD1 (6 bases). Germline values: CDR1 SGHTA, CDR2 FQGNSA. V was pared by 5 bases and J by 2 bases, with 19 bases between. This CDR3 spans 16 amino acids. CDR3 sequence (DNA): TGTGCCAGCAGCCTAACAGGGAGTAAAGTTGCCTACGAGCAGTACTTC. It translates to CASSLTGSKVAYEQYF.

The rearrangement links TRBV15 to TRBJ2-3; TRBD2 agrees at 13 bases. Trimming removed 0 bases from V and 3 bases from J; junction bases left unmatched: 3. The CDR3 has 17 residues. CDR1 is LNHNV and CDR2 is YYDKDF in the germline V gene (reference sequence). As DNA, the CDR3 is TGTGCCACCAGCAGAGATCCACTAGCGGGGGGGACAGATACGCAGTATTTT. Encoded protein: CATSRDPLAGGTDTQYF.

The chain links TRBV12-5 to TRBJ2-1; D is possibly TRBD2 (6 bases). Looked up from germline, CDR1 is LGHNT and CDR2 is FRNRAP. V gave up 6 bases and J gave up 0 bases, with 15 bases separating them. This CDR3 is built from 16 residues. The CDR3 DNA is TGTGCTAGTGGCGCGGGACCCATCGGCTCCTACAATGAGCAGTTCTTC. Its translation is CASGAGPIGSYNEQFF.

This sequence joins TRBV2 and TRBJ1-2; 8 nucleotides agree with TRBD1. CDR3 length: 16 amino acids. Germline-derived CDR1 and CDR2 are SNHLY and FYNNEI. Unmatched junction bases numbered 11, after V lost 2 bases and J lost 6 bases. The CDR3: CASSEPSQGATDGYTF. CDR3 coding DNA: TGTGCCAGCAGTGAACCTAGTCAGGGGGCGACGGATGGCTACACCTTC.

This clone was recorded only once. Here the CDR3 DNA reads TGCGCCAGCAGCCAAGATGGCGGCTCAGAGACCCAGTACTTC. It translates to CASSQDGGSETQYF. The chain is built from TRBV4-1 and TRBJ2-5; D is undetermined. Trimming left V 0 bases short and J 4 bases short, with 9 bases between. Germline V lookup: CDR1 MGHRA, CDR2 YSYEKL. The CDR3 runs to 14 residues.

The V and J genes are TRBV30 and TRBJ1-6, with 10 nucleotides matching TRBD1. This CDR3 spans 17 amino acids. Germline lookup yields CDR1 GTSNPN and CDR2 SVGIG (reference sequence). The V gene end was trimmed by 3 bases and the J gene end by 9 bases; junction bases not matched to a gene: 14. Here the CDR3 reads CAWSPGQGMPDLSPLHF. Here the CDR3 DNA reads TGTGCCTGGAGCCCGGGACAGGGGATGCCAGACCTTTCACCCCTCCACTTT.